This note documents a single T cell receptor beta chain sequence. The sample belongs to a study of blood T cell repertoires in COVID-19. As processed by the authors: Amplification with reference gene primers provided the estimates of nucleated cell counts. This table comes from immunoSEQ multiplex PCR, and its TCRdb copy is limited to in-frame clones, with some not included. That table supplies the V and J calls and clone size; D and trimming were determined from the DNA. The data show roughly 180,000 clones, around 82% seen once. The CDR3 covers 12 residues. The V segment lost 0 bases and the J segment 10 bases; nucleotides outside the gene matches: 1. In germline, CDR1 is LNHNV, CDR2 YYDKDF (reference sequence).

Sequencing was performed on PBMCs or T cells enriched from blood (not recorded which). The gene calls are TRBV15 and TRBJ1-1; 8 bases map to TRBD1. The origin of this receptor is a woman between 50 and 59 years old in a cohort exposed to, infected with or recovered from COVID-19 (not recorded which). CDR3 nucleotide sequence: TGTGCCACCAGCAGAGATGACAGGGGAGCTTTCTTT. It yields the protein CATSRDDRGAFF.